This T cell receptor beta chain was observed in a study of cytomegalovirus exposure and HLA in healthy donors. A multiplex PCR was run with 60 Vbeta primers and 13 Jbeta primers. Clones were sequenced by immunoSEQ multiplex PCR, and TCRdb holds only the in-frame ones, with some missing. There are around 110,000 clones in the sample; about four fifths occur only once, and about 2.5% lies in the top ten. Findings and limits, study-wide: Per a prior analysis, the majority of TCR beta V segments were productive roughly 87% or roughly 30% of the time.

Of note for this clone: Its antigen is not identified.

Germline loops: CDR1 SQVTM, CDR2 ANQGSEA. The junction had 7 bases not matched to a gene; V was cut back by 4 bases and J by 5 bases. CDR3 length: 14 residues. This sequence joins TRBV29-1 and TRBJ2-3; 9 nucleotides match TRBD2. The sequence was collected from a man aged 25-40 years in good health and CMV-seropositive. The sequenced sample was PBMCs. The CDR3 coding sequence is TGCAGCGTTGTGGCGGGGGGGCCGGTAGATACGCAGTATTTT. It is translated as CSVVAGGPVDTQYF.